One and the same sample provided the 19 T cell receptor beta chains below, sequenced in a study of blood T cell repertoires in COVID-19. Sequenced by immunoSEQ multiplex PCR; TCRdb stores in-frame clones only, minus some. The table records roughly 260,000 clones, roughly four fifths of them present only once. The sample comprised PBMCs or T cells enriched from blood (not recorded which). The receptors derive from a woman in her thirties or forties who had been exposed to COVID-19.

The genes are TRBV10-3 and TRBJ2-7; 7 bases map to TRBD2. Germline V gene data show CDR1 as ENHRY and CDR2 as SYGVKD. The CDR3 runs 14 residues. V lost 3 bases to trimming and J lost 7 bases; unmatched junction nucleotides: 9. CDR3: CAISDASGIVEQYF. CDR3 sequence (DNA): TGTGCCATCAGTGACGCTAGCGGTATCGTGGAGCAGTACTTC.

This chain connects TRBV4-2 to TRBJ2-3, with TRBD2 matching 8 bases. Unmatched junction bases numbered 6, after V lost 0 bases and J lost 4 bases. This CDR3 is 16 amino acids long. Germline loops: CDR1 LGHNA, CDR2 YNFKEQ. The CDR3 DNA reads as TGTGCCAGCAGCCAAGAGAGCGGGGGAGGGGCAGATACGCAGTATTTT. Protein sequence: CASSQESGGGADTQYF.

V is TRBV21-1 and J is TRBJ1-2. TRBV21-1 is a known pseudogene. The CDR3 loop spans 14 amino acids. CDR3 DNA sequence: TGTGCCAGCAGCAAAGGGGCGGGAGCCTATGGCTACACCTTC. Its translation is CASSKGAGAYGYTF.

In this sample, this clone turned up a few times. This chain links TRBV4-1 with TRBJ1-2, with D hard to call. V lost 0 bases and J lost 4, with 12 bases in between. Germline CDR1 reads MGHRA; CDR2 reads YSYEKL. This CDR3 spans 15 amino acids. The CDR3 bases are TGCGCCAGCAGCCAAGATACGGGCGGGTTCTATGGCTACACCTTC. Translated, it gives CASSQDTGGFYGYTF.

The chain carries TRBV7-2 and TRBJ2-7; 10 bases line up with TRBD2. The germline V gene has CDR1 SGHTA and CDR2 FQGNSA. With V trimmed by 5 bases and J by 3 bases, 4 bases remained unmatched. CDR3 length equals 14 residues. The CDR3 bases are TGTGCCAGCAGCCGGACTAGCGGTTACTACGAGCAGTACTTC. It encodes CASSRTSGYYEQYF.

V gene TRBV2 combines with J gene TRBJ1-6, with 7 nucleotides matching TRBD1. The CDR3 is 15 residues long. Per the germline V gene, CDR1 is SNHLY and CDR2 is FYNNEI. With V trimmed by 2 bases and J by 6 bases, 4 bases remained unmatched. CDR3 residues: CASSEMTGSNSPLHF. The CDR3 DNA reads as TGTGCCAGCAGTGAAATGACAGGGAGTAATTCACCCCTCCACTTT.

This clone was seen a single time. In DNA form, the CDR3 reads TGTGCCAGCAGCGTAGGCGACAGGGTCTTTGAAAAACTGTTTTTT. It yields the protein CASSVGDRVFEKLFF. The gene calls are TRBV9 and TRBJ1-4; 7 nucleotides align to TRBD1. The CDR3 totals 15 residues. J lost 7 bases, V lost 0 bases, and 6 bases had no gene match. CDR1 SGDLS and CDR2 YYNGEE come from the germline V gene.

The genes are TRBV3-1 (or the pseudogene TRBV3-2) and TRBJ2-5, with TRBD2 matching over 7 bases. Per the germline V gene, CDR1 is LGHDT and CDR2 is YNNKEL (reference sequence). Unmatched junction bases numbered 5, after V lost 8 bases and J lost 2 bases. This CDR3 spans 13 amino acids. The CDR3 sequence is CASARDYQETQYF. Here the CDR3 DNA reads TGTGCCAGCGCCCGGGACTATCAAGAGACCCAGTACTTC.

The chain has TRBV7-2 and TRBJ1-3; 7 nucleotides line up with TRBD1. V trimming: 2 bases; J trimming: 4 bases; junction bases outside the gene matches: 2. The CDR3 length is 14 residues. Looked up from germline, CDR1 is SGHTA and CDR2 is FQGNSA. The CDR3 DNA sequence: TGTGCCAGCAGCTTACCAGGGGGAGGAAACACCATATATTTT. Its protein product is CASSLPGGGNTIYF.

The chain joins TRBV28 to TRBJ1-2; no clear D. Trimming removed 5 bases from V and 4 bases from J, with 11 bases in between. The CDR3 has 13 residues. Germline lookup yields CDR1 MDHEN and CDR2 SYDVKM. CDR3 coding DNA: TGTGCCAGCAGTCCAAGCGACGTCTATGGCTACACCTTC. Translated, it gives CASSPSDVYGYTF.

This clone was found a few times. The chain combines TRBV18 with TRBJ2-7; D is unresolved. Germline values: CDR1 KGHSH, CDR2 LQKENI. The CDR3 loop spans 15 amino acids. Trimming pared 3 bases from V and 0 bases from J, leaving 12 bases between. The CDR3 bases are TGTGCCAGCTCACCGCAGACGGCGGTCTCCTACGAGCAGTACTTC. Its translation: CASSPQTAVSYEQYF.

The chain carries TRBV19 and TRBJ2-7; tentative D call: TRBD1 (6 bases). Germline-derived CDR1 and CDR2 are LNHDA and SQIVND (reference sequence). CDR3 length: 14 amino acids. The V gene lost 6 bases and the J gene lost 0 bases, with 12 bases spanning the gap. Written as DNA, the CDR3 is TGTGCCAGTAGGGAACAGGGTCACTCCTACGAGCAGTACTTC. This translates into CASREQGHSYEQYF.

This sequence joins TRBV19 and TRBJ1-5; the D is unclear. CDR3 length: 12 amino acids. V was clipped by 8 bases and J by 5 bases, with 10 bases between them. The germline V gene has CDR1 LNHDA and CDR2 SQIVND (reference sequence). This CDR3 is CASSPFHQPQHF. As DNA, the CDR3 is TGTGCCAGTTCCCCGTTCCATCAGCCCCAGCATTTT. The full variable domain, its missing parts supplied by reference TRBV19 and TRBJ1-5, is DGGITQSPKYLFRKEGQNVTLSCEQNLNHDAMYWYRQDPGQGLRLIYYSQIVNDFQKGDIAEGYSVSREKKESFPLTVTSAQKNPTAFYLCASSPFHQPQHFGDGTRLSIL.

The genes are TRBV7-8 and TRBJ2-7; no clear D gene. Trimming removed 5 bases from V and 5 bases from J, with 16 bases in between. The CDR3 is 14 amino acids. Germline V gene sequence: CDR1 SGHVS, CDR2 FQNEAQ. In DNA, the CDR3 is TGTGCCAGCAGCCCCCCCGGGTTTGAAAACGAGCAGTACTTC. Translated, it gives CASSPPGFENEQYF.

The CDR3 sequence: CASSPGMLNTEAFF. Here the CDR3 DNA reads TGTGCCAGCAGCCCAGGGATGTTGAACACTGAAGCTTTCTTT. The rearrangement links TRBV7-3 to TRBJ1-1; maybe TRBD1 (5 bases). The CDR3 runs to 14 residues. The V end was cut by 5 bases, the J end by 0 bases, with 10 bases between. From germline, CDR1 is SGHTA and CDR2 FQGTGA.

CDR3 in DNA: TGTGCCAGCTCACCGTCCAGGGAAATGAACGAGCAGTACTTC. Its protein product is CASSPSREMNEQYF. The V call is TRBV18, the J call TRBJ2-7, with a weak D call TRBD1 (5 bases). Per germline, CDR1 KGHSH and CDR2 LQKENI. This CDR3 is 14 amino acids long. Trimming removed 3 bases from V and 5 bases from J, with 14 bases in between. The full variable domain, its missing parts supplied by reference TRBV18 and TRBJ2-7, is NAGVMQNPRHLVRRRGQEARLRCSPMKGHSHVYWYRQLPEEGLKFMVYLQKENIIDESGMPKERFSAEFPKEGPSILRIQQVVRGDSAAYFCASSPSREMNEQYFGPGTRLTVT.

The CDR3 spells CASSLNRARADEQFF. CDR3 sequence (DNA): TGTGCCAGCAGCCTAAACAGGGCCCGGGCGGATGAGCAGTTCTTC. This chain joins TRBV5-5 and TRBJ2-1, with D possibly matching TRBD1 (6 bases). The CDR3 spans 15 residues. Per germline, CDR1 SGHKS and CDR2 YYEKEE (reference sequence). V was clipped by 4 bases and J by 8 bases, with 19 bases between them.

This rearrangement joins TRBV29-1 to TRBJ1-1; TRBD1 might be the D (5 bases). Trimming left V 6 bases short and J 1 base short, with 12 bases between. In germline, CDR1 is SQVTM, CDR2 ANQGSEA. The CDR3 is made up of 13 amino acids. The CDR3 DNA follows: TGCAGCGTGACAGTGACAGAGAACACTGAAGCTTTCTTT. It yields the protein CSVTVTENTEAFF.

The rearrangement links TRBV5-1 to TRBJ1-6; 7 bases are a match to TRBD1. V was pared by 5 bases and J by 5 bases, with 10 bases of the junction left unmatched. CDR1 and CDR2 (germline): SGHRS, YFSETQ. This CDR3 region has 16 residues. CDR3 sequence: CASRGAGTANNSPLHF. The CDR3 region has the DNA TGCGCCAGCAGGGGCGCCGGGACAGCAAATAATTCACCCCTCCACTTT.